The source of this TCR beta chain is a study of molecular identifiers for immune sequencing clone quantification (dated by TCRdb to between 2017 and 2018). In terms of the full investigation: For a replicate experiment, RNA from roughly 20,000 or 100,000 naive CD8 T cells was divided into five aliquots, and four of the five aliquots were sequenced. The study was a methods study using CD8 T cells to benchmark molecular-identifier clustering-based TCR repertoire sequencing (MIDCIRS) and TCR RNA copy counting.

Naive CD8 T cell libraries were made from about 21,000 to 970,000 sorted cells using 10%, 30% or 50% of purified RNA. Naive CD8 T cells, defined as CD8+CD4-CCR7+CD45RA+, were FACS-sorted into RLT Plus buffer on a BD FACSAria II. Ten to eleven TCR copies' worth of Jurkat RNA were spiked into about 19,000-1,100,000 naive CD8 T cell samples to test detection sensitivity. CD8 T cells were enriched with RosetteSep CD8+ T Cell Enrichment Cocktail and Ficoll-Paque, followed by ACK red cell lysis. Points the paper makes about the study in general: When barcode sub-clustering was not used, chimeric consensus sequences inflated TCR diversity, with chimeras reaching as high as 47%. Even against a background of some 1 million naive CD8 T cells, spiked-in Jurkat TCR RNA amounting to a single cell's worth was reported to be detectable. Naive libraries contained spiked-in Jurkat TCR RNA (roughly ten copies' worth), which is not part of the donor repertoire. In CMV-specific effector cells, clones with more than 20 RNA copies accounted for over 99% of molecules, whereas in naive cells such clones accounted for under 1%. Modeling indicated roughly 3.2 TCR RNA copies recovered per cell, compared with 7.5 to 10 by digital PCR, which implies a capture efficiency of approximately 30%. Highly expanded clone sizes could be underestimated if identical TCR molecules share a barcode.

The library was made by PCR. The run used an Illumina HiSeq 4000. Bulk TCR libraries were generated as previously described, with the TCR primers listed in Table S5 used. Total RNA was purified with the Qiagen AllPrep DNA/RNA kit. Before analysis, reads from multiple sequencing runs of one library were combined. As for how the authors treated the data: Reads were retained only if their TCR constant sequence matched exactly, and those retained reads were trimmed to 150 nt and grouped according to their 12-nt molecular barcodes. Reads in each barcode group were sub-clustered using a 15% Levenshtein threshold, and a quality-weighted consensus sequence was built for each RNA molecule. Non-functional sequences were discarded, and so were lower-count sequences lying one edit away from another sequence. On the basis of fitting two negative binomial distributions, barcode sub-clusters with fewer than 20% of the maximum read count were discarded. Through fastp at Q25 and MiXCR, TCRdb rebuilt clones from the public reads, retaining in-frame beta chains. Identical CDR3 protein sequences are pooled into one entry, listed with their most common genes and DNA. These V and J calls derive from TCRdb rather than the authors' analysis. The sample table shows hundreds of thousands of distinct CDR3 sequences, and 20% are seen once. The top ten constitute 0.85% to 0.9% of the sample.

V loses 5 bases, J loses 5 bases, and the germline ends lie 12 bases apart. From the cysteine through the phenylalanine, the CDR3 covers 14 amino acids. The entry retains the CDR3 DNA only, 42 bases that are in frame from base 1. The germline V gene (reference sequence) gives CDR1 as LNHDA and CDR2 as SQIVND. Worth noting for this clonotype: Its recognized antigen is unknown. Nothing much larger sits one base from this clone, and base qualities are not available.

This receptor chain uses TRBV19 and TRBJ2-2, with a tentative D call of TRBD1 or TRBD2, each matching 5 bases. The material sequenced was naive CD8+ T cells from blood, with Jurkat cell RNA spiked in. In light of the paper, this sample's cell subset or site label describes: FACS-sorted CD8+CD4-CCR7+CD45RA+ naive T cells. The sequence was collected from a human donor in good health. Some libraries in this study had Jurkat cell RNA spiked in. The nucleotide sequence reads TGTGCCAGTAGTCCTGGGTGGGGGACCGGGGAGCTGTTTTTT. Its protein is CASSPGWGTGELFF.